These 27 T cell receptor beta chains originate from one sample sequenced in a study of beta chain features in type 1 diabetes. Study-level points and caveats: A moderate, significant TCRB CDR3 shortening appeared in type 1 diabetes across four CD4+ subsets.

Of the isolated RNA, all was reverse transcribed, and so the sequenced material was expressed TCRB transcripts. Method: immunoSEQ multiplex PCR; TCRdb's copy keeps in-frame clones and lacks some. The sample lists roughly 150,000 clones, 7.8% occurring once. The antigens of these receptors remain unknown. Sequencing was done on a sample of central memory CD4+ T cells from blood. The receptor set was obtained from a middle-aged woman with type 1 diabetes.

The chain has TRBV6-4 and TRBJ2-2; D call uncertain. In germline, CDR1 is MRHNA, CDR2 SNTAGT. With 5 bases removed from V and 1 base from J, the gap between germline ends came to 5 bases. This CDR3 comprises 13 residues. The CDR3 DNA is TGTGCCAGCAGTCGAGAGAACACCGGGGAGCTGTTTTTT. Its protein is CASSRENTGELFF.

This clone was counted between two and nine times. The chain uses TRBV9 and TRBJ2-2; TRBD1 aligns across 11 bases. CDR3 length: 14 amino acids. Germline-derived CDR1 and CDR2 are SGDLS and YYNGEE. Unmatched junction bases numbered 3, after V lost 5 bases and J lost 6 bases. The CDR3, as DNA: TGTGCCAGCAGGGGACAGGGGGACGCCGGGGAGCTGTTTTTT. Translated: CASRGQGDAGELFF.

V gene TRBV6-6 combines with J gene TRBJ2-7; D is undetermined. This CDR3 region has 11 residues. CDR1 and CDR2 (germline): MNHNY, SVGAGI (reference sequence). Trimming removed 6 bases from V and 2 bases from J, with 5 bases in between. The CDR3: CASSAAYEQYF. CDR3 coding DNA: TGTGCCAGCAGCGCAGCCTACGAGCAGTACTTC.

This clone was recorded many times. CDR3 coding DNA: TGTGCCAGCAGCTTAGGCGTGACAGTTGAAAAACTGTTTTTT. Translation gives CASSLGVTVEKLFF. This chain links TRBV7-9 with TRBJ1-4; D is perhaps TRBD1 (5 bases). The CDR3 covers 14 residues. The germline V gene has CDR1 SEHNR and CDR2 FQNEAQ (reference sequence). Deletions cut 1 base from V and 7 bases from J, with 10 bases between.

This clone has a handful of counts. The chain joins TRBV5-8 to TRBJ2-5, with TRBD1 matching over 7 bases. V lost 7 bases and J lost 2; bases outside the gene matches: 8. The CDR3 runs to 14 residues. Germline V gene data show CDR1 as SGHTS and CDR2 as YDEGEE. The CDR3 DNA reads TGTGCCAGCGCCCGTGGGGACAGTCAAGAGACCCAGTACTTC. Translating it yields CASARGDSQETQYF.

The chain recombines TRBV29-1 with TRBJ1-5; D ambiguous. CDR3 size: 12 residues. The germline V and J ends were trimmed by 4 bases and 3 bases, with 7 bases remaining between them. Germline lookup yields CDR1 SQVTM and CDR2 ANQGSEA. The CDR3 protein is CSVGGNNQPQHF. The CDR3 nucleotides read TGCAGCGTTGGAGGGAACAATCAGCCCCAGCATTTT.

This clone was recorded a few times. This chain connects TRBV12-5 to TRBJ1-2; D may be TRBD1 (6 bases). Trimming removed 7 bases at V and 1 base at J, with 13 bases between. The CDR3 has 14 amino acids. CDR1 is LGHNT and CDR2 is FRNRAP in the germline V gene. This CDR3 is CASAPDSLNYGYTF. As DNA, the CDR3 is TGTGCTAGTGCCCCGGACAGTCTTAACTATGGCTACACCTTC.

This clone has only a few counts. The chain employs TRBV25-1 and TRBJ2-2; D gene unclear. Germline CDR1 is MGHDK and CDR2 is SYGVNS. V was cut by 4 bases and J by 0 bases, with 6 bases left in between. CDR3 size: 14 residues. In DNA, the CDR3 is TGTGCCAGCAGTGCCGGGTCGAACACCGGGGAGCTGTTTTTT. Its translation is CASSAGSNTGELFF.

This clone was seen a handful of times. The chain couples TRBV29-1 to TRBJ1-4; a weak D match, TRBD1 (5 bases). Trimming left V 6 bases short and J 8 bases short, with 19 bases between. From germline, CDR1 is SQVTM and CDR2 ANQGSEA. CDR3 length equals 14 residues. For the CDR3, the DNA is TGCAGCGTGTTTCTGGGGCAGAGATCGGAAAAACTGTTTTTT. This encodes CSVFLGQRSEKLFF. Based on the CDR3 plus reference TRBV29-1 and TRBJ1-4, the full variable domain is SAVISQKPSRDICQRGTSLTIQCQVDSQVTMMFWYRQQPGQSLTLIATANQGSEATYESGFVIDKFPISRPNLTFSTLTVSNMSPEDSSIYLCSVFLGQRSEKLFFGSGTQLSVL.

V usage is TRBV4-1 and J usage is TRBJ1-5; D ambiguous. Per the germline V gene, CDR1 is MGHRA and CDR2 is YSYEKL. This CDR3 has 12 amino acids. Trimming removed 1 base at V and 5 bases at J, with 3 bases between. CDR3 bases: TGCGCCAGCAGCCAAGGCGATCAGCCCCAGCATTTT. It is translated as CASSQGDQPQHF.

This clone was recorded many times. The chain links TRBV28 to TRBJ2-1; unclear D gene. The germline V and J ends were trimmed by 6 bases and 15 bases, with 18 bases remaining between them. The CDR3 spans 12 residues. Germline V gives CDR1 MDHEN, CDR2 SYDVKM. The CDR3 loop is CASSSQRDTLFF. The CDR3 DNA follows: TGTGCCAGCAGCTCCCAAAGAGACACACTGTTCTTC.

The rearrangement uses TRBV29-1 and TRBJ2-1; D possibly corresponds to TRBD2 (5 bases). V lost 7 bases to trimming and J lost 10 bases, with 23 bases between them. From germline, CDR1 is SQVTM and CDR2 ANQGSEA. The CDR3 is 14 residues long. The CDR3 loop is CSAFEGTPESEQFF. The CDR3 DNA is TGCAGCGCGTTCGAGGGCACCCCTGAAAGCGAGCAGTTCTTC.

This clone was observed a handful of times. This chain connects TRBV28 to TRBJ2-7; no clear D gene. The germline V gene has CDR1 MDHEN and CDR2 SYDVKM. The CDR3 length is 11 residues. Deletions cut 3 bases from V and 5 bases from J, with 5 bases between. CDR3 nucleotide sequence: TGTGCCAGCAGTTTCCGTGACGAGCAGTACTTC. Its translation is CASSFRDEQYF.

This clone was counted ten times or more. The V gene is TRBV29-1, the J gene TRBJ1-1; TRBD1 matches at 7 bases. V lost 4 bases, J lost 0 bases, and 5 bases stayed unmatched. This CDR3 has 14 residues. The germline gives CDR1 SQVTM, CDR2 ANQGSEA. CDR3 sequence reads: CSVVGQTMNTEAFF. CDR3 in DNA: TGCAGCGTTGTGGGACAGACAATGAACACTGAAGCTTTCTTT.

This clone was detected only a few times. V is TRBV6-1 and J is TRBJ1-5; D not resolved. Germline V gives CDR1 MNHNS, CDR2 SASEGT. V lost 2 bases and J lost 6, with 11 bases in between. The CDR3 runs to 14 residues. In nucleotides, the CDR3 is TGTGCCAGCAGTGAAATGAGCCCCATTCAGCCCCAGCATTTT. Translated, it gives CASSEMSPIQPQHF.

The chain recombines TRBV10-3 with TRBJ2-2; D is unclear. Germline CDR1 ENHRY, CDR2 SYGVKD. The CDR3 contains 14 residues. V was clipped by 7 bases and J by 3 bases, with 12 bases between them. CDR3 bases: TGTGCCATCAAAGCGCAGTCGGACACCGGGGAGCTGTTTTTT. As protein: CAIKAQSDTGELFF.

This clone was detected a few times. This chain connects TRBV14 to TRBJ2-1; 8 positions agree with TRBD2. Germline V CDR1 and CDR2: SGHDN, FVKESK. CDR3 size: 13 residues. V lost 4 bases and J lost 14; bases outside the gene matches: 10. Here the CDR3 reads CASSRGGGTSEFF. The CDR3, as DNA: TGTGCCAGCAGCCGTGGGGGCGGGACTAGTGAGTTCTTC.

This chain connects TRBV5-6 to TRBJ2-7; TRBD1 matches 9 bases. CDR1 and CDR2 (germline): SGHDT, YYEEEE. CDR3 length: 15 amino acids. Trimming cost V 4 bases and J 7 bases; bases outside gene matches: 12. The CDR3: CASSLLDRGVKEQYF. The CDR3 DNA follows: TGTGCCAGCAGCCTCTTGGACAGGGGTGTTAAAGAGCAGTACTTC. Using reference TRBV5-6 and TRBJ2-7 for the parts outside the CDR3, the full variable domain is DAGVTQSPTHLIKTRGQQVTLRCSPKSGHDTVSWYQQALGQGPQFIFQYYEEEERQRGNFPDRFSGHQFPNYSSELNVNALLLGDSALYLCASSLLDRGVKEQYFGPGTRLTVT.

This clone was detected a few times. J is TRBJ2-7 and V is TRBV5-1; possibly TRBD1 for D (5 bases). CDR3 length: 16 amino acids. Trimming removed 0 bases from V and 0 bases from J, with 13 bases in between. The germline V gene has CDR1 SGHRS and CDR2 YFSETQ. CDR3 protein: CASSLDTRTSSYEQYF. CDR3 DNA sequence: TGCGCCAGCAGCTTGGATACCAGGACAAGCTCCTACGAGCAGTACTTC.

V and J are TRBV27 and TRBJ1-1, with 8 bases aligning to TRBD1. J was trimmed by 0 bases and V by 4 bases; bases with no gene match: 4. Germline lookup yields CDR1 MNHEY and CDR2 SMNVEV (reference sequence). CDR3 length: 15 amino acids. The CDR3 DNA reads as TGTGCCAGCAGTTGGGACAGGCGTATGAACACTGAAGCTTTCTTT. Translated, it gives CASSWDRRMNTEAFF.

This clone was observed a handful of times. The chain joins TRBV25-1 to TRBJ1-2; a possible D gene is TRBD1 (5 bases). V was clipped by 4 bases and J by 4 bases, with 16 bases between them. The CDR3 has 15 residues. From germline, CDR1 is MGHDK and CDR2 SYGVNS. The CDR3 loop reads CASSGPRVWGYGYTF. As DNA, the CDR3 is TGTGCCAGCAGTGGGCCCAGGGTTTGGGGCTATGGCTACACCTTC.

This clone was seen many times. The chain is built from TRBV28 and TRBJ1-5; possibly TRBD1 for D (5 bases). CDR1 is MDHEN and CDR2 is SYDVKM in the germline V gene. V was pared by 5 bases and J by 15 bases, with 14 bases between. The CDR3 sequence is 11 residues long. The CDR3 reads CASSQGLATHF. CDR3 bases: TGTGCCAGCAGTCAGGGACTTGCGACGCATTTT.

In this sample, this clone turned up a few times. The rearrangement links TRBV4-2 to TRBJ1-5; possibly TRBD1 for D (6 bases). Germline CDR1 is LGHNA and CDR2 is YNFKEQ. The CDR3 runs to 17 residues. Trimming took off 0 bases at V and 2 bases at J, with 14 bases between the two ends. The CDR3, as DNA: TGTGCCAGCAGCCAAGATGGACAGCTGTACGGCAATCAGCCCCAGCATTTT. This sequence encodes CASSQDGQLYGNQPQHF.

This clone has only a few counts. V gene TRBV19 combines with J gene TRBJ2-2; 9 nucleotides line up with TRBD2. The CDR3 extends over 19 amino acids. V shed 6 bases and J 0 bases; nucleotides not matched to a gene: 14. Germline V CDR1 and CDR2: LNHDA, SQIVND (reference sequence). The CDR3 DNA reads as TGTGCCAGTAGCGGGCGGCTAGCGGGACCCGGGGCGAACACCGGGGAGCTGTTTTTT. This translates into CASSGRLAGPGANTGELFF.

This clone was recorded a few times. The chain has TRBV14 and TRBJ2-1, with TRBD2 identical over 11 bases. V lost 4 bases to trimming and J lost 5 bases; unmatched junction nucleotides: 4. Germline lookup yields CDR1 SGHDN and CDR2 FVKESK. There are 15 residues in the CDR3. Here the CDR3 reads CASSLLAGVDNEQFF. Here the CDR3 DNA reads TGTGCCAGCAGCCTACTAGCGGGAGTCGACAATGAGCAGTTCTTC.

This sequence joins TRBV28 and TRBJ1-1; D ambiguous. Germline V CDR1 and CDR2: MDHEN, SYDVKM. This CDR3 region has 11 residues. CDR3 nucleotides: TGTGGGGCTCGTCTGAACACTGAAGCTTTCTTT. This translates into CGARLNTEAFF.

This clone appeared a few times. This chain joins TRBV7-9 and TRBJ2-5; possibly TRBD1 for D (5 bases). Germline values: CDR1 SEHNR, CDR2 FQNEAQ (reference sequence). This CDR3 contains 15 residues. Trimming stripped 5 bases from V and 5 bases from J, with 18 bases between. Here the CDR3 reads CASSPGRAVGETQYF. CDR3 nucleotides: TGTGCCAGCAGCCCAGGCAGGGCAGTCGGGGAGACCCAGTACTTC. Looking up the rest from reference TRBV7-9 and TRBJ2-5 gives the full variable domain: DTGVSQNPRHKITKRGQNVTFRCDPISEHNRLYWYRQTLGQGPEFLTYFQNEAQLEKSRLLSDRFSAERPKGSFSTLEIQRTEQGDSAMYLCASSPGRAVGETQYFGPGTRLLVL.